A few counts support the clone carrying this TCR beta chain. The data are from a study of cytomegalovirus exposure and HLA in healthy donors. Libraries were prepared by immunoSEQ multiplex PCR; TCRdb keeps only in-frame clonotypes and omits some of them. The table includes 250,000 to 300,000 clones, just over 85% detected once. J lost 8 bases, V lost 2 bases, and 3 bases had no gene match. Per germline, CDR1 WSHSY and CDR2 SAAADI. This CDR3 spans 14 amino acids. Material for sequencing was PBMCs. This TCR came from a woman under 30 in good health and CMV-seronegative. The chain links TRBV10-2 to TRBJ1-2; the match to TRBD1 covers 12 bases. The CDR3 DNA follows: TGCGCCAGCAGTGAGGGGACAGGGGGCTACGGCTACACCTTC. Translating it yields CASSEGTGGYGYTF.